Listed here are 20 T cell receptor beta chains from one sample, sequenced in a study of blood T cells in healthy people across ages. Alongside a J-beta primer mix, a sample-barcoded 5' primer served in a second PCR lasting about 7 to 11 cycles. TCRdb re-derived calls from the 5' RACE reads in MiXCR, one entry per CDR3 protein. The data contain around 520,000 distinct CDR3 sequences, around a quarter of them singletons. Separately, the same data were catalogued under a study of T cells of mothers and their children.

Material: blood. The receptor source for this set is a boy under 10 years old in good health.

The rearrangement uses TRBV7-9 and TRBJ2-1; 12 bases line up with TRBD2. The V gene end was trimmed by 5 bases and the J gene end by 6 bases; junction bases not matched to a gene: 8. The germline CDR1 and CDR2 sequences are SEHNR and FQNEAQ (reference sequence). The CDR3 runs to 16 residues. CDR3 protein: CASSPPSGGAFNEQFF. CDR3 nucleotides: TGTGCCAGCAGCCCGCCTAGCGGGGGGGCGTTCAATGAGCAGTTCTTC.

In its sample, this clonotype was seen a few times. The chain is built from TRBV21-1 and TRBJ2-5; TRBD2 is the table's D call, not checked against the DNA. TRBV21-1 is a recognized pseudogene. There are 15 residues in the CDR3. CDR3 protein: CASSNGGGAGETQYF. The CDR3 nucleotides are TGTGCCAGCAGCAATGGCGGGGGGGCAGGAGAGACCCAGTACTTC.

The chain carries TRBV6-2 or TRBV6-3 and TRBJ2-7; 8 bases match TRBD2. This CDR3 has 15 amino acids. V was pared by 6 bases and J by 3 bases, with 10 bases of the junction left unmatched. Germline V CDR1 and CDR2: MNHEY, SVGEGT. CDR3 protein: CASSAVVAGNYEQYF. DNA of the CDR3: TGTGCCAGCAGCGCGGTGGTAGCGGGAAACTACGAGCAGTACTTC.

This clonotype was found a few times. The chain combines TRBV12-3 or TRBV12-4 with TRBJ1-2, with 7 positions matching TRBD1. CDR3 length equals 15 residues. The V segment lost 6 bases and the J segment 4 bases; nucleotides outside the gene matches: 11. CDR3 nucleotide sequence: TGTGCCAGCAGCCTCCAGGGGGGATTGACCTATGGCTACACCTTC. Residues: CASSLQGGLTYGYTF.

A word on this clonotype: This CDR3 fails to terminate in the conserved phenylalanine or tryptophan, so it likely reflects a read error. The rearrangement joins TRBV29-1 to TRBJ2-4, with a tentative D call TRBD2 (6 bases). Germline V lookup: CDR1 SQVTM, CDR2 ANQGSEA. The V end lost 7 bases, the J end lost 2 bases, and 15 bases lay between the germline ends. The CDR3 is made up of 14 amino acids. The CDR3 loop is CSALGGGSKNIQYV. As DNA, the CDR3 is TGCAGCGCCCTCGGTGGGGGGTCCAAAAACATTCAGTACGTC.

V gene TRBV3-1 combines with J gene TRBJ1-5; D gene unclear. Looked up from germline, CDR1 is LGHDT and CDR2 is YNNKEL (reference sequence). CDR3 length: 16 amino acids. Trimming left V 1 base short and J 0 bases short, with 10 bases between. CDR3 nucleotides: TGTGCCAGCAGCCAAGGGGTTGGAGTTAGCAATCAGCCCCAGCATTTT. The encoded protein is CASSQGVGVSNQPQHF.

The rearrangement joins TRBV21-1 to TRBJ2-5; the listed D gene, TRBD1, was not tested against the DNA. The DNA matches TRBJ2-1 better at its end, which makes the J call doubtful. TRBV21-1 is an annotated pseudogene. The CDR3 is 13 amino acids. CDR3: CASSKRPGNEQFF. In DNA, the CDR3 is TGTGCCAGCAGCAAAAGACCGGGCAATGAGCAGTTCTTC.

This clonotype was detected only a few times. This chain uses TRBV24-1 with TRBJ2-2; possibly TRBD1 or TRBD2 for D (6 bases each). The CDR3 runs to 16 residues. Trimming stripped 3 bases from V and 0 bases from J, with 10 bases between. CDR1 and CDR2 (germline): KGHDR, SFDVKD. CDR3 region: CATSDGGLANTGELFF. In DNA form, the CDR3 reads TGTGCCACCAGTGATGGGGGGCTAGCGAACACCGGGGAGCTGTTTTTT.

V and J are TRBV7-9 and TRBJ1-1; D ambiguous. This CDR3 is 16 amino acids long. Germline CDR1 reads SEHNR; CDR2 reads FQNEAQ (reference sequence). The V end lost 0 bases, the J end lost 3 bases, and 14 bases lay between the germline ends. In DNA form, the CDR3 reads TGTGCCAGCAGCTTAGCCCCTTGGAGGGCCGACACTGAAGCTTTCTTT. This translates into CASSLAPWRADTEAFF.

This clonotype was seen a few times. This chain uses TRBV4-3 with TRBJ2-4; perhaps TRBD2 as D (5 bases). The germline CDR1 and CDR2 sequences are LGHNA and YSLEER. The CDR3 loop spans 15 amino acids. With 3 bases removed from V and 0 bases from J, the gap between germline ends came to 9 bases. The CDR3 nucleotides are TGCGCCAGCAGCCAGATCGGACTAGCCAAAAACATTCAGTACTTC. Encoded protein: CASSQIGLAKNIQYF.

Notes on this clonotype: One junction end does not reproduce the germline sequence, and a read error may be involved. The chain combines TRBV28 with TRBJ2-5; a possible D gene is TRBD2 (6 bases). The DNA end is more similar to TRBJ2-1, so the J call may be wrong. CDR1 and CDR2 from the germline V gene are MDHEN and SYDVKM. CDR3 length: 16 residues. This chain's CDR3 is CVSSPLPSVTYNEQFF. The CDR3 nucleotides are TGTGTCAGCAGCCCACTTCCTAGCGTAACCTACAATGAGCAGTTCTTC.

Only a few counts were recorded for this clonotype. CDR3 DNA: TGTGCCAGCAGTCCGTTCGCGGGGCAAGAGACCCAGTACTTC. It yields the protein CASSPFAGQETQYF. The V and J genes are TRBV12-3 or TRBV12-4 and TRBJ2-5; weak D call: TRBD2 (6 bases). CDR3 length equals 14 residues. V lost 5 bases and J lost 2, with 12 bases in between.

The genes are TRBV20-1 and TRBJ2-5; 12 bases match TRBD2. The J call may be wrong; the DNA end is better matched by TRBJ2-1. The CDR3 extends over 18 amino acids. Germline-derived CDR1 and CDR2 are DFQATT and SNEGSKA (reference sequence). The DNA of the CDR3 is TGCAGTGCTAGCCCTAGCGGGAGGGCCCGTGTGGTGGACGATGGGCAGTTCTTC. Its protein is CSASPSGRARVVDDGQFF.

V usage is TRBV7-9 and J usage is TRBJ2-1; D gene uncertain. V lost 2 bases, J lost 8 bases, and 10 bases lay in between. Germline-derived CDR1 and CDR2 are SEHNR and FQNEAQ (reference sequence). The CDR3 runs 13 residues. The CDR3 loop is CASSLPSVYEQFF. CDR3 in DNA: TGTGCCAGCAGCTTACCTTCGGTCTATGAGCAGTTCTTC.

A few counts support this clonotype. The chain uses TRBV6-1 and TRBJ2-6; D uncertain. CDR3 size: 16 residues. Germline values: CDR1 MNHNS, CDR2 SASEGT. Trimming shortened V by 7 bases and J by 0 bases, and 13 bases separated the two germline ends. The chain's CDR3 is CASNPARSSGANVLTF. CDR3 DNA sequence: TGTGCCAGCAATCCGGCAAGGAGCTCTGGGGCCAACGTCCTGACTTTC.

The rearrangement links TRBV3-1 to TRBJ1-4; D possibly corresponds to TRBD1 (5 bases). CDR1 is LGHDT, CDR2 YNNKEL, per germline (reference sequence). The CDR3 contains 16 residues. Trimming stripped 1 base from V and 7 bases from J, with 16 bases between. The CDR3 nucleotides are TGTGCCAGCAGCCAAGCCGGGGGTGGTCGAGTTGAAAAACTGTTTTTT. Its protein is CASSQAGGGRVEKLFF.

DNA of the CDR3: TGTGCCAGCAGTTCCCTTCCATCACCCCTCCACTTT. It encodes CASSSLPSPLHF. The chain couples TRBV12-3 or TRBV12-4 to TRBJ1-6; D remains ambiguous. The CDR3 is made up of 12 amino acids. V gave up 4 bases and J gave up 10 bases, with 8 bases separating them.

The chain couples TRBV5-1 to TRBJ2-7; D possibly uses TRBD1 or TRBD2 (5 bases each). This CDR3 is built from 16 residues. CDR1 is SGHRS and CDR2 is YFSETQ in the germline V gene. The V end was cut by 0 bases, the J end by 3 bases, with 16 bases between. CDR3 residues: CASSLVFPGPNYEQYF. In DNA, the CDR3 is TGCGCCAGCAGCTTGGTCTTCCCGGGACCGAACTACGAGCAGTACTTC.

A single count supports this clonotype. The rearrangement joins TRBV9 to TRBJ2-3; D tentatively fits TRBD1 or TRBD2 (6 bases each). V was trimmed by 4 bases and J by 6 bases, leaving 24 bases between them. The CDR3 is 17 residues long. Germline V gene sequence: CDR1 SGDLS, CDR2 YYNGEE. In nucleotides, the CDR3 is TGTGCCAGCAGCCTCCAGGGGCGGGGACAACCAGGCGATACGCAGTATTTT. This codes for CASSLQGRGQPGDTQYF.

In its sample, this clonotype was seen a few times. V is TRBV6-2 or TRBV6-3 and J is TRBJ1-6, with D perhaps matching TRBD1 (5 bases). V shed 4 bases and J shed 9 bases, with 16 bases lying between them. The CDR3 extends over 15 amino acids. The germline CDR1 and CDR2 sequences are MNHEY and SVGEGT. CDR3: CASSLPTGFGSPLHF. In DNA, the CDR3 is TGTGCCAGCAGTTTACCTACAGGATTTGGTTCACCCCTCCACTTT.